A selection of T cell receptor beta chains follows, all from one sample in a study of OX40 agonist ivuxolimab in advanced cancers. Clones were sequenced by immunoSEQ multiplex PCR, and TCRdb holds only the in-frame ones, with some missing. The sample carries roughly 47,000 clones, more than 80% recorded once. This specimen consisted of CD4+ or CD8+ T cells sorted from blood, obtained in a trial of the OX40 agonist ivuxolimab. The receptors stem from an adult with an advanced solid tumor such as melanoma, head and neck, liver or kidney cancer. Both conserved end residues are part of each CDR3. The D gene is left open where the match is weak. Clone size is shown for a subset of rows, as once, few, many or a class of expanded clone.

DNA: TGCGCCAGCAGCCAAGATGTCGTACGGAGCGGGGTCCGGTATTTT
CDR3: CASSQDVVRSGVRYF
size: NA
V: TRBV4-3
J: TRBJ2-3
D: TRBD2

DNA: TGTGCCACCTTAGCGATGGGCTTCAATGAGCAGTTCTTC
CDR3: CATLAMGFNEQFF
size: NA
V: TRBV6-5
J: TRBJ2-1
D: NA

DNA: TGTGCCAGCAGCTCGCCGGGACAGGGACTTAATGAAAAACTGTTTTTT
CDR3: CASSSPGQGLNEKLFF
size: NA
V: TRBV5-4
J: TRBJ1-4
D: TRBD1

DNA: TGTGCCTGGAGAGCCACAGGGAAGAGAAGCAATCAGCCCCAGCATTTT
CDR3: CAWRATGKRSNQPQHF
size: NA
V: TRBV30
J: TRBJ1-5
D: NA

DNA: TGTGCCAGCAGCTTCGGGACAGGGGGCCTTAATGAAGCTTTCTTT
CDR3: CASSFGTGGLNEAFF
size: NA
V: TRBV5-6
J: TRBJ1-1
D: TRBD1

DNA: TGTGCCAGCAGCTTTTTAGGTCCGAAGAGGGAGACCCAGTACTTC
CDR3: CASSFLGPKRETQYF
size: once
V: TRBV7-9
J: TRBJ2-5
D: NA

DNA: TGTGCCAGCAGTATCAGCGGGGGCTCCTACAATGAGCAGTTCTTC
CDR3: CASSISGGSYNEQFF
size: NA
V: TRBV7-3
J: TRBJ2-1
D: TRBD2

DNA: TGTGCCAGCAGCCAAGAACTAGCGGGGGGCTACGAGCAGTACTTC
CDR3: CASSQELAGGYEQYF
size: NA
V: TRBV7-2
J: TRBJ2-7
D: TRBD2

DNA: TGTGCCAGCAGCCCCGGGACAGGGGGCAAAAATGAGCAGTTCTTC
CDR3: CASSPGTGGKNEQFF
size: NA
V: TRBV7-8
J: TRBJ2-1
D: TRBD1

DNA: TGTGCCAGCAGCTTTGGGGGCTTCAGCAATCAGCCCCAGCATTTT
CDR3: CASSFGGFSNQPQHF
size: NA
V: TRBV7-8
J: TRBJ1-5
D: NA

DNA: TGTGCCAGCAGGCGACAGGGCCCGACTAACGAGCAGTACTTC
CDR3: CASRRQGPTNEQYF
size: NA
V: TRBV6-5
J: TRBJ2-7
D: TRBD1

DNA: TGTGCCAGCGGGACCGCCTTTTGGGAAAAACTGTTTTTT
CDR3: CASGTAFWEKLFF
size: NA
V: TRBV27
J: TRBJ1-4
D: NA

DNA: TGTGCCAGTAGTATAGATGATACCTACGAGCAGTACTTC
CDR3: CASSIDDTYEQYF
size: NA
V: TRBV19
J: TRBJ2-7
D: NA

DNA: TGTGCCAGTTCCCCCGGGACAGAGCAGTTCTTC
CDR3: CASSPGTEQFF
size: NA
V: TRBV19
J: TRBJ2-1
D: NA

DNA: TGTGCCAGCAGCTTGGTACCGGGACTACAAGAGACCCAGTACTTC
CDR3: CASSLVPGLQETQYF
size: NA
V: TRBV27
J: TRBJ2-5
D: TRBD2

DNA: TGTGCCAGCAGCTTAGCGGGACAGACTAACTATGGCTACACCTTC
CDR3: CASSLAGQTNYGYTF
size: NA
V: TRBV7-8
J: TRBJ1-2
D: TRBD1

DNA: TGTGCCAGCAGCTTGGCCCCGCGGACAGGCCCTGGGGCCAACGTCCTGACTTTC
CDR3: CASSLAPRTGPGANVLTF
size: NA
V: TRBV5-4
J: TRBJ2-6
D: TRBD1

DNA: TGTGCCAGCAGCTGGCCGACAGGGGGCACCCCCGGGGAGCTGTTTTTT
CDR3: CASSWPTGGTPGELFF
size: NA
V: TRBV7-3
J: TRBJ2-2
D: TRBD1

DNA: TGCGCCAGCAGCCACCGAGGGAGGGCTGACTATGGCTACACCTTC
CDR3: CASSHRGRADYGYTF
size: NA
V: TRBV4-3
J: TRBJ1-2
D: NA

DNA: TGTGCCAGCAGCTTAGCCACAGCATCCTATAATTCACCCCTCCACTTT
CDR3: CASSLATASYNSPLHF
size: NA
V: TRBV7-2
J: TRBJ1-6
D: NA

DNA: TGTGCCAGCAGCTTTATAAGGGGGCGCCTACCATTCACTGAAGCTTTCTTT
CDR3: CASSFIRGRLPFTEAFF
size: NA
V: TRBV7-9
J: TRBJ1-1
D: TRBD1

DNA: TGTGCCAGCAGCGCGGGACTAGCCGCCAGTCGGCAGTTCTTC
CDR3: CASSAGLAASRQFF
size: NA
V: TRBV9
J: TRBJ2-1
D: TRBD2

DNA: TGCGCCAGCAGGCTACGACAGGGCGTGAACACTGAAGCTTTCTTT
CDR3: CASRLRQGVNTEAFF
size: once
V: TRBV5-1
J: TRBJ1-1
D: TRBD1

DNA: TGTGCTAGTGGTTTGCCCGCGCCTAGCGGGGGCCTCTACAATGAGCAGTTCTTC
CDR3: CASGLPAPSGGLYNEQFF
size: NA
V: TRBV12-5
J: TRBJ2-1
D: TRBD2

DNA: TGTGCCAGCAGTCAAGGGACAGGACCTAATGAAAAACTGTTTTTT
CDR3: CASSQGTGPNEKLFF
size: once
V: TRBV27
J: TRBJ1-4
D: TRBD1